The source of this T cell receptor (beta chain) is a study of T cell changes during pregnancy in multiple sclerosis. TCRdb's table, derived via immunoSEQ multiplex PCR, lists solely in-frame clones and lacks some. Of 90,000 to 100,000 clones listed, roughly 93% are singletons. Germline V gives CDR1 SEHNR, CDR2 FQNEAQ (reference sequence). The V gene end was trimmed by 4 bases and the J gene end by 0 bases; junction bases not matched to a gene: 9. This CDR3 contains 17 residues. This rearrangement joins TRBV7-9 to TRBJ1-1, with TRBD1 matching over 9 bases. The source was peripheral blood, collected in the first trimester of pregnancy. This TCR was recovered from a female donor with multiple sclerosis, enrolled in a pregnancy study. In DNA, the CDR3 is TGTGCCAGCAGCTGGGGACAGGGAGGTTTCATGAACACTGAAGCTTTCTTT. Its translation: CASSWGQGGFMNTEAFF. Together with reference TRBV7-9 and TRBJ1-1, the CDR3 gives the full variable domain: DTGVSQNPRHKITKRGQNVTFRCDPISEHNRLYWYRQTLGQGPEFLTYFQNEAQLEKSRLLSDRFSAERPKGSFSTLEIQRTEQGDSAMYLCASSWGQGGFMNTEAFFGQGTRLTVV.